This TCR beta chain appears in the sequencing data of a study of early T cells in non-severe SARS-CoV-2 infection. Study background: Chains were not paired, and sequencing was done on bulk RNA from unsorted whole blood.

Germline V lookup: CDR1 SEHNR, CDR2 FQNEAQ (reference sequence). This CDR3 region has 13 residues. The germline V and J ends were trimmed by 7 bases and 1 base, with 11 bases remaining between them. TCRdb called the 5' RACE reads again in MiXCR, with one record for every CDR3 protein. Among 80,000 to 100,000 distinct CDR3 sequences, over 9% were seen once, and the ten largest hold approximately 7%. The specimen sequenced was whole blood. The source of this sequence is an adult who was a healthcare worker with PCR-confirmed SARS-CoV-2 infection or an uninfected control (not recorded which). The gene calls are TRBV7-9 and TRBJ2-7; tentative D call: TRBD2 (5 bases). CDR3 nucleotide sequence: TGTGCCAGCACCCGGCCGGGGTCCTACGAGCAGTACTTC. Protein product: CASTRPGSYEQYF.